What follows are 19 T cell receptor beta chains derived from one specimen sequenced in a study of blood T cell repertoires in COVID-19. Profiled with immunoSEQ multiplex PCR; TCRdb holds only in-frame clones, not every one. The sample lists around 270,000 clones; roughly four fifths were seen once. The sequencing sample was made of peripheral blood. The source is a person aged 70 to 85 with COVID-19, enrolled during active disease.

Concerning this clone itself: This specimen includes other DNA sequences encoding the same CDR3. The chain employs TRBV7-2 and TRBJ2-7; 9 bases are shared with TRBD2. The CDR3 is 14 amino acids. Germline CDR1 reads SGHTA; CDR2 reads FQGNSA. V shed 0 bases, J shed 3 bases, and the junction held 0 bases outside the gene matches. The chain's CDR3 is CASSLAAGGYEQYF. The CDR3 region has the DNA TGTGCCAGCAGCTTAGCAGCGGGGGGCTACGAGCAGTACTTC.

The V call is TRBV5-1, the J call TRBJ2-1; TRBD1 might be the D (6 bases). V was trimmed by 0 bases and J by 1 base, leaving 8 bases between them. The CDR3 extends over 15 amino acids. Germline V gene sequence: CDR1 SGHRS, CDR2 YFSETQ. The DNA of the CDR3 is TGCGCCAGCAGCTTGGAACAGGGTTCCTACAATGAGCAGTTCTTC. Encoded protein: CASSLEQGSYNEQFF.

The chain recombines TRBV7-2 with TRBJ2-7, with TRBD2 matching 12 bases. The V gene end was trimmed by 4 bases and the J gene end by 5 bases; junction bases not matched to a gene: 6. This CDR3 has 15 residues. CDR1 is SGHTA, CDR2 FQGNSA, per germline. The CDR3 is CASSSRLAGVNEQYF. The DNA of the CDR3 is TGTGCCAGCAGCTCCCGACTAGCGGGAGTAAACGAGCAGTACTTC.

The V call is TRBV7-2, the J call TRBJ1-6, with a possible D match to TRBD1 (5 bases). The CDR3 is 15 amino acids. Trimming removed 5 bases from V and 10 bases from J, with 18 bases in between. Germline CDR1 SGHTA, CDR2 FQGNSA. The CDR3 protein is CASSNGGGEPSPLHF. The DNA for the CDR3 is TGTGCCAGCAGCAATGGAGGAGGGGAACCCTCACCCCTCCACTTT.

The table lists this clone with a few counts. The genes are TRBV14 and TRBJ2-5; 10 bases match TRBD2. J was trimmed by 2 bases and V by 1 base; bases with no gene match: 1. The CDR3 contains 15 residues. Per germline, CDR1 SGHDN and CDR2 FVKESK. CDR3 sequence reads: CASSQASGGQETQYF. DNA of the CDR3: TGTGCCAGCAGCCAAGCTAGCGGGGGACAAGAGACCCAGTACTTC.

The chain employs TRBV9 and TRBJ2-1; 9 bases match TRBD1. Trimming at V came to 3 bases and at J to 9 bases, leaving 7 bases not matched to a gene. The CDR3 has 14 residues. Per the germline V gene, CDR1 is SGDLS and CDR2 is YYNGEE. CDR3 nucleotides: TGTGCCAGCAGCGCCTCCGGGACAGGGTTTGAGCAGTTCTTC. This sequence encodes CASSASGTGFEQFF. Together with reference TRBV9 and TRBJ2-1, the CDR3 gives the full variable domain: DSGVTQTPKHLITATGQRVTLRCSPRSGDLSVYWYQQSLDQGLQFLIQYYNGEERAKGNILERFSAQQFPDLHSELNLSSLELGDSALYFCASSASGTGFEQFFGPGTRLTVL.

The rearrangement uses TRBV10-3 and TRBJ2-1; TRBD2 matches 9 bases. The CDR3 is made up of 13 amino acids. The V segment lost 3 bases and the J segment 8 bases; nucleotides outside the gene matches: 2. Germline-derived CDR1 and CDR2 are ENHRY and SYGVKD. The CDR3 sequence is CAISDSGSYEQFF. DNA for the CDR3: TGTGCCATCAGTGATAGCGGGAGTTATGAGCAGTTCTTC.

The CDR3 DNA reads TGTGCCAGCAGCCTCGGACAGCATCCCTTGGGGACCCAGTACTTC. This codes for CASSLGQHPLGTQYF. The chain employs TRBV14 and TRBJ2-5; tentative D call: TRBD1 (6 bases). The CDR3 sequence is 15 residues long. Trimming left V 4 bases short and J 7 bases short, with 19 bases between. Germline V gene sequence: CDR1 SGHDN, CDR2 FVKESK.

The chain carries TRBV2 and TRBJ1-4, with TRBD1 matching over 11 bases. The trim removed 8 bases at V and 5 bases at J, leaving 7 bases unmatched. Germline V gives CDR1 SNHLY, CDR2 FYNNEI. The CDR3 totals 15 residues. CDR3 nucleotide sequence: TGTGCCAGCGGGGGACAGGGGGTTCGAAATGAAAAACTGTTTTTT. Protein sequence: CASGGQGVRNEKLFF.

This clone was recorded once. The rearrangement joins TRBV7-8 to TRBJ1-3; no clear D. Germline V lookup: CDR1 SGHVS, CDR2 FQNEAQ. This CDR3 spans 15 amino acids. Trimming took off 1 base at V and 0 bases at J, with 7 bases between the two ends. CDR3 protein: CASSLGTDSGNTIYF. In DNA form, the CDR3 reads TGTGCCAGCAGCTTAGGTACAGACTCTGGAAACACCATATATTTT.

The gene calls are TRBV27 and TRBJ2-7; D call uncertain. Germline V gene lookup returns CDR1 MNHEY and CDR2 SMNVEV (reference sequence). V lost 3 bases and J 3 bases, leaving 6 bases between the germline ends. This CDR3 spans 12 amino acids. The CDR3 protein is CASSFLDYEQYF. In DNA form, the CDR3 reads TGTGCCAGCAGTTTTTTAGACTACGAGCAGTACTTC.

CDR3 protein: CASSPQDRVGNQPQHF. The CDR3 bases are TGCGCCAGCAGCCCCCAAGACAGGGTAGGCAATCAGCCCCAGCATTTT. The chain has TRBV4-1 and TRBJ1-5; 7 bases are a match to TRBD1. Looked up from germline, CDR1 is MGHRA and CDR2 is YSYEKL. V lost 4 bases and J lost 2; bases outside the gene matches: 8. The CDR3 loop spans 16 amino acids.

The chain has TRBV7-9 and TRBJ1-5, with TRBD1 identical over 8 bases. Trimming at V came to 1 base and at J to 4 bases, leaving 3 bases not matched to a gene. CDR1 and CDR2 from the germline V gene are SEHNR and FQNEAQ (reference sequence). The length of the CDR3 is 15 residues. The CDR3 sequence is CASSLGQGRNQPQHF. In nucleotides, the CDR3 is TGTGCCAGCAGCTTAGGACAGGGGCGAAATCAGCCCCAGCATTTT. The variable domain in full, with the rest retrieved from reference TRBV7-9 and TRBJ1-5, is DTGVSQNPRHKITKRGQNVTFRCDPISEHNRLYWYRQTLGQGPEFLTYFQNEAQLEKSRLLSDRFSAERPKGSFSTLEIQRTEQGDSAMYLCASSLGQGRNQPQHFGDGTRLSIL.

The chain is built from TRBV28 and TRBJ1-1; 12 bases align to TRBD1. The germline gives CDR1 MDHEN, CDR2 SYDVKM. CDR3 length: 15 residues. Trimming took 7 bases from V and 7 from J; bases not matched to a gene: 10. CDR3 sequence reads: CASNPGTGGWIEAFF. In DNA form, the CDR3 reads TGTGCCAGCAACCCCGGGACAGGGGGCTGGATTGAAGCTTTCTTT.

The rearrangement links TRBV18 to TRBJ1-4; no clear D. Trimming pared 6 bases from V and 0 bases from J, leaving 11 bases between. The CDR3 contains 15 residues. CDR1 KGHSH and CDR2 LQKENI come from the germline V gene. The CDR3 sequence is CASSPTVSTNEKLFF. The CDR3 bases are TGTGCCAGCTCGCCGACTGTCTCAACTAATGAAAAACTGTTTTTT. Combining the CDR3 with reference TRBV18 and TRBJ1-4 gives the whole variable domain NAGVMQNPRHLVRRRGQEARLRCSPMKGHSHVYWYRQLPEEGLKFMVYLQKENIIDESGMPKERFSAEFPKEGPSILRIQQVVRGDSAAYFCASSPTVSTNEKLFFGSGTQLSVL.

V usage is TRBV3-1 (or the pseudogene TRBV3-2) and J usage is TRBJ2-1, with a tentative D call TRBD1 (6 bases). This CDR3 has 17 amino acids. The germline gives CDR1 LGHDT, CDR2 YNNKEL (reference sequence). V dropped 0 bases and J dropped 4 bases, with 16 bases sitting between them. The CDR3 DNA reads as TGTGCCAGCAGCCAAGATCCCACAGGGTCGGGGTACAATGAGCAGTTCTTC. It encodes CASSQDPTGSGYNEQFF.

This clone was seen just once. V and J are TRBV5-8 and TRBJ2-1; D not certain. Germline V gene lookup returns CDR1 SGHTS and CDR2 YDEGEE. V gave up 1 base and J gave up 5 bases, with 10 bases separating them. The CDR3 totals 14 residues. The CDR3, as DNA: TGTGCCAGCAGCTTGCTACAGAGAGACAATGAGCAGTTCTTC. Its translation is CASSLLQRDNEQFF.

V and J are TRBV20-1 and TRBJ2-7, with TRBD2 matching 13 bases. Trimming took 3 bases from V and 6 from J; bases not matched to a gene: 8. The length of the CDR3 is 15 residues. The germline CDR1 and CDR2 sequences are DFQATT and SNEGSKA (reference sequence). The CDR3 DNA reads as TGCAGTGCTAGTACTAGCGGGGGGGCATTTCGCGAGCAGTACTTC. This gives the protein CSASTSGGAFREQYF.

V usage is TRBV7-2 and J usage is TRBJ2-1, with 9 bases fitting TRBD2. Trimming cost V 5 bases and J 1 base; bases outside gene matches: 3. The CDR3 covers 15 residues. Germline V CDR1 and CDR2: SGHTA, FQGNSA. The CDR3 DNA sequence: TGTGCCAGCAGCCAAGCGGGGGGATCCTACAATGAGCAGTTCTTC. Translating it yields CASSQAGGSYNEQFF. Full variable domain (rest looked up from reference TRBV7-2 and TRBJ2-1): GAGVSQSPSNKVTEKGKDVELRCDPISGHTALYWYRQSLGQGLEFLIYFQGNSAPDKSGLPSDRFSAERTGGSVSTLTIQRTQQEDSAVYLCASSQAGGSYNEQFFGPGTRLTVL.